Listed below are T cell receptor beta chains from one sample, sequenced in a study of cytomegalovirus exposure and HLA in healthy donors. Only in-frame clones appear in the TCRdb table, and some are missing; sequencing was by immunoSEQ multiplex PCR. Of 250,000 to 350,000 clones in the sample, approximately 90% were seen once. The source material was PBMCs. The receptors derive from a man between 35 and 55 years old in good health and CMV-seropositive. The CDR3 runs from the conserved cysteine through the conserved F or W. A D gene is named only where the DNA matches it firmly. Rows give clone size only sometimes, using once, few, many, or a class for an expanded clone.

V gene	D gene	clone size	J gene	CDR3 DNA	CDR3 protein
TRBV6-5	TRBD2	NA	TRBJ2-1	TGTGCCAGCAGTTACCAAAGGGCGGGAGCAGTGAATGAGCAGTTCTTC	CASSYQRAGAVNEQFF
TRBV28	TRBD2	once	TRBJ2-7	TGTGCCAGCAGTGGGGAAGGAGCGGGGGACTACGAGCAGTACTTC	CASSGEGAGDYEQYF
TRBV7-8	TRBD2	NA	TRBJ2-5	TGTGCCAGCAGCCTAGCGGGAGGGGGGGAGACCCAGTACTTC	CASSLAGGGETQYF
TRBV5-5	NA	NA	TRBJ1-1	TGTGCCAGCAGCCCGTCACAGGGTTGGAGACCTGAAGCTTTCTTT	CASSPSQGWRPEAFF
TRBV5-1	TRBD1	once	TRBJ1-1	TGCGCCAGCAGCAAAGACAGGGGGCCGGGAAAGGGGACTGAAGCTTTCTTT	CASSKDRGPGKGTEAFF
TRBV19	NA	NA	TRBJ2-2	TGTGCCAGTAGTACGGTCCGTTTCACCGGGGAGCTGTTTTTT	CASSTVRFTGELFF
TRBV7-8	TRBD2	NA	TRBJ2-1	TGTGCCAGCAGCTTTTTTAGCGGGAACAATGAGCAGTTCTTC	CASSFFSGNNEQFF
TRBV29-1	NA	NA	TRBJ2-7	TGCAGCACGCGGGACAGCCCCTACGAGCAGTACTTC	CSTRDSPYEQYF
TRBV5-1	TRBD1	NA	TRBJ1-5	TGCGCCAGCAGCTTGGATGGAGGGGGCCAGGGCAATCAGCCCCAGCATTTT	CASSLDGGGQGNQPQHF
TRBV10-3	NA	NA	TRBJ2-5	TGTGCCATCAGTGAGACAGAAGAAGAGCCCCAGTACTTC	CAISETEEEPQYF
TRBV19	TRBD1	NA	TRBJ1-5	TGTGCCAGTAGTACCGACAGGGTCAATCAGCCCCAGCATTTT	CASSTDRVNQPQHF
TRBV6-5	NA	NA	TRBJ2-1	TGTGCCAGCAGTTACTCCGGGACAATCTACAATGAGCAGTTCTTC	CASSYSGTIYNEQFF